These 17 T cell receptor beta chains share one sample of origin, sequenced in a study of T cell clonotyping in hematopoietic cell transplantation. Only in-frame clones appear in the TCRdb table, and some are missing; sequencing was by immunoSEQ multiplex PCR. The data hold tens of thousands of clones, with about 96% observed a single time. Sequencing was carried out using peripheral blood mononuclear cells. These receptors originate from a young man in good health. Some clones in this sample may be carry-over from other donors' samples.

V and J are TRBV6-6 and TRBJ1-2; no reliable D call. V lost 10 bases and J 0 bases, leaving 15 bases between the germline ends. The germline gives CDR1 MNHNY, CDR2 SVGAGI (reference sequence). The CDR3 covers 14 residues. The CDR3 protein is CAIHPAGTNYGYTF. As DNA, the CDR3 is TGTGCCATACACCCCGCGGGAACTAACTATGGCTACACCTTC.

This chain uses TRBV6-4 with TRBJ2-3; TRBD1 aligns across 10 bases. The CDR3 runs to 14 residues. J gave up 6 bases and V 3 bases, and 3 bases lay outside the gene matches. CDR1 is MRHNA, CDR2 SNTAGT, per germline. The CDR3 sequence is CASSERQGADTQYF. CDR3 in DNA: TGTGCCAGCAGTGAAAGACAGGGGGCCGATACGCAGTATTTT.

This sequence joins TRBV5-1 and TRBJ2-7; a weak D match, TRBD1 (5 bases). V lost 6 bases and J 3 bases, leaving 16 bases between the germline ends. The CDR3 length is 14 residues. CDR1 is SGHRS, CDR2 YFSETQ, per germline. DNA of the CDR3: TGCGCCAGCACCCCGCCAGGGCCACACTACGAGCAGTACTTC. It is translated as CASTPPGPHYEQYF.

The J gene is TRBJ1-5, the V gene TRBV28, with TRBD1 identical over 7 bases. Per germline, CDR1 MDHEN and CDR2 SYDVKM. J was trimmed by 4 bases and V by 7 bases; bases with no gene match: 7. CDR3 length: 14 amino acids. In nucleotides, the CDR3 is TGTGCCAGCACCTTAGGGGGACAGAATCAGCCCCAGCATTTT. Protein sequence: CASTLGGQNQPQHF.

This sequence joins TRBV28 and TRBJ1-1; 8 bases agree with TRBD1. The CDR3 runs 15 residues. J was trimmed by 5 bases and V by 6 bases; bases with no gene match: 11. Germline CDR1 MDHEN, CDR2 SYDVKM. In DNA, the CDR3 is TGTGCCAGCAGGATCCGACAGGGGAGTAAGACTGAAGCTTTCTTT. Its translation is CASRIRQGSKTEAFF. Full variable domain (rest looked up from reference TRBV28 and TRBJ1-1): DVKVTQSSRYLVKRTGEKVFLECVQDMDHENMFWYRQDPGLGLRLIYFSYDVKMKEKGDIPEGYSVSREKKERFSLILESASTNQTSMYLCASRIRQGSKTEAFFGQGTRLTVV.

The V gene is TRBV19, the J gene TRBJ1-2; the D is unclear. This CDR3 spans 11 amino acids. V was shortened by 3 bases and J by 8 bases, with 7 bases between the two germline ends. Germline CDR1 is LNHDA and CDR2 is SQIVND (reference sequence). The CDR3 bases are TGTGCCAGTAGTATCGGAGTCGGCTACACCTTC. As protein: CASSIGVGYTF.

The chain uses TRBV7-2 and TRBJ2-3; 7 bases line up with TRBD2. The V segment lost 5 bases and the J segment 0 bases; nucleotides outside the gene matches: 5. The CDR3 length is 15 residues. Germline CDR1 SGHTA, CDR2 FQGNSA. CDR3 region: CASSPRGGSTDTQYF. CDR3 DNA sequence: TGTGCCAGCAGCCCCCGGGGAGGGAGCACAGATACGCAGTATTTT.

This rearrangement joins TRBV6-5 to TRBJ1-2; weak D call: TRBD1 (6 bases). CDR1 and CDR2 (germline): MNHEY, SVGAGI. Deletions cut 6 bases from V and 8 bases from J, with 13 bases between. The length of the CDR3 is 12 residues. The CDR3 region is CASSPQGRGYTF. The CDR3 nucleotides are TGTGCCAGCAGCCCACAGGGCCGCGGCTACACCTTC.

The V and J genes are TRBV5-6 and TRBJ1-1; D gene ambiguous. Deletions cut 7 bases from V and 1 base from J, with 14 bases between. This CDR3 is 14 amino acids long. CDR1 is SGHDT and CDR2 is YYEEEE in the germline V gene. In nucleotides, the CDR3 is TGTGCCAGCGGACCCCTGGAGAGGAACACTGAAGCTTTCTTT. Its protein product is CASGPLERNTEAFF.

The rearrangement joins TRBV7-6 to TRBJ2-7; 12 bases fit TRBD2. The ends lost 0 bases at V and 0 bases at J; junction bases unmatched: 0. This CDR3 is 16 amino acids long. Germline values: CDR1 SGHVS, CDR2 FNYEAQ. CDR3 coding DNA: TGTGCCAGCAGCTTAGCGACTAGCGGGGGCTCCTACGAGCAGTACTTC. Its translation is CASSLATSGGSYEQYF.

Details on this clone: This same CDR3 is encoded by further DNA sequences in the sample. CDR3 amino acids: CASSAPAPGNIQYF. The DNA for the CDR3 is TGCGCCAGCAGTGCCCCGGCTCCGGGGAACATTCAGTACTTC. V gene TRBV4-1 combines with J gene TRBJ2-4; tentative D call: TRBD2 (5 bases). Germline V gene lookup returns CDR1 MGHRA and CDR2 YSYEKL. Trimming pared 6 bases from V and 7 bases from J, leaving 16 bases between. The CDR3 sequence is 14 residues long.

The rearrangement links TRBV11-3 to TRBJ2-3, with D uncertain. The germline V gene has CDR1 SGHNT and CDR2 YENEEA. V was shortened by 5 bases and J by 3 bases, with 9 bases between the two germline ends. This CDR3 region has 13 residues. The CDR3 loop reads CASSPLGTDTQYF. In DNA form, the CDR3 reads TGTGCCAGCAGCCCTCTCGGGACAGATACGCAGTATTTT.

This clone was counted a single time. The V gene is TRBV7-9, the J gene TRBJ1-1; TRBD1 might be the D (5 bases). Per the germline V gene, CDR1 is SEHNR and CDR2 is FQNEAQ (reference sequence). The V and J ends lost 1 base and 4 bases respectively, with 10 bases between them. CDR3 length: 14 residues. The CDR3 reads CASSLESGRTEAFF. The CDR3 DNA sequence: TGTGCCAGCAGCTTAGAGTCAGGGCGCACTGAAGCTTTCTTT.

The chain recombines TRBV6-5 with TRBJ2-3, with 8 bases identical to TRBD2. This CDR3 is 14 amino acids long. J lost 4 bases, V lost 6 bases, and 6 bases had no gene match. Germline V gives CDR1 MNHEY, CDR2 SVGAGI. The CDR3 protein is CASSTGTRADTQYF. DNA of the CDR3: TGTGCCAGCAGCACCGGGACTAGGGCAGATACGCAGTATTTT.

This rearrangement joins TRBV19 to TRBJ2-2; possible D gene TRBD2, 5 bases. The CDR3 totals 12 residues. The germline V gene has CDR1 LNHDA and CDR2 SQIVND (reference sequence). V lost 10 bases and J lost 8, with 14 bases in between. CDR3 DNA: TGTGCCACTGAAGGACTTCGGGGGGAGCTGTTTTTT. It yields the protein CATEGLRGELFF.

The chain couples TRBV7-9 to TRBJ1-2; 9 bases are shared with TRBD1. J was trimmed by 4 bases and V by 3 bases; bases with no gene match: 0. Germline V lookup: CDR1 SEHNR, CDR2 FQNEAQ (reference sequence). The CDR3 covers 13 residues. CDR3 region: CASSLTGGYGYTF. The CDR3 DNA reads TGTGCCAGCAGCTTGACAGGGGGCTATGGCTACACCTTC.

The V and J genes are TRBV19 and TRBJ1-1, with D tentatively TRBD1 (5 bases). The germline CDR1 and CDR2 sequences are LNHDA and SQIVND (reference sequence). Trimming removed 7 bases at V and 4 bases at J, with 13 bases between. The CDR3 covers 13 residues. CDR3 residues: CASNGGRLTEAFF. The CDR3 DNA is TGTGCCAGTAACGGGGGACGGCTCACTGAAGCTTTCTTT.